A selection of T cell receptor beta chains follows, all from one sample in a study of metastatic and nonmetastatic thyroid tumors. TCRdb re-called the PCR reads via MiXCR. The table records approximately 7,000 clones, more than 30% of them present only once. Sequenced input: adjacent normal tissue. The receptors derive from a female donor with papillary thyroid cancer or a benign thyroid nodule (not recorded which). Some clones in this sample may be carry-over from other donors' samples. Both conserved end residues are part of each CDR3. D genes are given only for firm matches. Where a row states a size, it is once, few, many or the class of an expanded clone; other rows omit it.

v_gene,j_gene,d_gene,abundance,CDR3nt,CDR3aa
TRBV2,TRBJ2-5,NA,NA,TGTGCCAGCAGCCTCCAGCGTGTATCCCAAGGGGCCCAGTACTTC,CASSLQRVSQGAQYF
TRBV2,TRBJ1-4,NA,medium-sized,TGTGCCAGCAGTGAGAACCCCAGAAATAATGAAAAACTGTTTTTT,CASSENPRNNEKLFF
TRBV6-9,TRBJ2-2,NA,NA,TGTGCCAGCAGATACCAAGCCCGGACCGGGGAGCTGTTTTTT,CASRYQARTGELFF
TRBV2,TRBJ1-1,NA,few,TGTGCCAGCACCAACTGGGAGGGCTTGAACACTGAAGCTTTCTTT,CASTNWEGLNTEAFF
TRBV20-1,TRBJ1-4,NA,NA,TGCAGTGCTAGGGCCCACAGTGGTAATGAAAAACTGTTTTTT,CSARAHSGNEKLFF
TRBV20-1,TRBJ1-1,NA,NA,TGCAGTGCTAGTTTGGGGCAGATGAACACTGAAGCTTTCTTT,CSASLGQMNTEAFF
TRBV7-3,TRBJ2-2,NA,few,TGTGCCAGCAGCTTACTTTTGGGCGGGGAGCTGTTTTTT,CASSLLLGGELFF
TRBV2,TRBJ2-7,TRBD2,NA,TGTGCCAGCAGTGCGGGGGTGACTAGCGGGGGGACCCCCTACGAGCAGTACTTC,CASSAGVTSGGTPYEQYF
TRBV7-9,TRBJ1-2,NA,NA,TGTGCCAGCAGCTTAACCCCTTCCTCGGACTATGGCTACACCTTC,CASSLTPSSDYGYTF
TRBV27,TRBJ2-5,NA,medium-sized,TGTGCCAGCAGTTTATCACTTCAAGAGACCCAGTACTTC,CASSLSLQETQYF